Following are 17 T cell receptor beta chains from one sample sequenced in a study of blood T cells in healthy people across ages. The second PCR ran roughly 6 to 11 cycles with a sample-barcoded 5' primer and J-beta primers. TCRdb passed the 5' RACE reads through MiXCR, listing each CDR3 protein once. The profile shows 1,800,000 or so distinct CDR3 sequences, around 40% of them singletons. The sequencing input was blood. These receptors all come from a human donor in good health.

This clonotype was counted many times. The CDR3 DNA reads TGCAGCGTTGGAGGGACTGAAGCTTTCTTT. This sequence encodes CSVGGTEAFF. The chain combines TRBV29-1 with TRBJ1-1; D not resolved. CDR1 and CDR2 from the germline V gene are SQVTM and ANQGSEA. V was cut by 4 bases and J by 5 bases, with 5 bases left in between. There are 10 residues in the CDR3.

The chain recombines TRBV6-5 with TRBJ1-2, with a weak D call TRBD1 (6 bases). Germline V lookup: CDR1 MNHEY, CDR2 SVGAGI. V gave up 4 bases and J gave up 2 bases, with 14 bases separating them. CDR3 length: 15 amino acids. The CDR3 sequence is CASSSYRGANYGYTF. The CDR3 DNA sequence: TGTGCCAGCAGTTCGTATAGGGGGGCCAACTATGGCTACACCTTC.

The chain links TRBV6-2 or TRBV6-3 to TRBJ2-4; D might be TRBD2 (5 bases). Germline values: CDR1 MNHEY, CDR2 SVGEGT. The V end lost 0 bases, the J end lost 0 bases, and 9 bases lay between the germline ends. This CDR3 contains 16 residues. CDR3 in DNA: TGTGCCAGCAGTTACTCGAGGACTCTAGCCAAAAACATTCAGTACTTC. It specifies CASSYSRTLAKNIQYF.

The rearrangement uses TRBV2 and TRBJ2-7; TRBD2 matches at 10 bases. V lost 8 bases and J lost 5; bases outside the gene matches: 9. CDR3 size: 14 residues. Germline assignment: CDR1 SNHLY and CDR2 FYNNEI. The DNA of the CDR3 is TGTGCCAGCGAACCAGCGGGGGGGCCGGACGAGCAGTACTTC. This codes for CASEPAGGPDEQYF. The complete variable domain, with remaining parts taken from reference TRBV2 and TRBJ2-7, reads EPEVTQTPSHQVTQMGQEVILRCVPISNHLYFYWYRQILGQKVEFLVSFYNNEISEKSEIFDDQFSVERPDGSNFTLKIRSTKLEDSAMYFCASEPAGGPDEQYFGPGTRLTVT.

The CDR3 loop reads CASSEAPTAYSNQPQHF. CDR3 DNA: TGTGCCAGCAGTGAAGCGCCGACGGCTTATAGCAATCAGCCCCAGCATTTT. This chain uses TRBV2 with TRBJ1-5; D unresolved. V lost 0 bases to trimming and J lost 0 bases, with 12 bases between them. The germline V gene has CDR1 SNHLY and CDR2 FYNNEI. CDR3 size: 17 residues.

This clonotype was counted many times. This chain links TRBV11-2 with TRBJ2-3; TRBD1 aligns across 8 bases. This CDR3 has 17 amino acids. V trimming: 4 bases; J trimming: 6 bases; junction bases outside the gene matches: 15. CDR1 and CDR2 (germline): SGHAT, FQNNGV. CDR3 in DNA: TGTGCCAGCAGCTCGCCGGGACAGGAACCATTGCTGGATACGCAGTATTTT. It translates to CASSSPGQEPLLDTQYF.

The chain employs TRBV3-1 and TRBJ2-7; weak D call: TRBD2 (7 bases). Germline values: CDR1 LGHDT, CDR2 YNNKEL (reference sequence). Trimming cost V 2 bases and J 2 bases, with 16 bases left between them. This CDR3 contains 16 residues. CDR3 sequence (DNA): TGTGCCAGCAGCCAACCGAAGGGGGGGGTCCCCTACGAGCAGTACTTC. This encodes CASSQPKGGVPYEQYF.

This chain connects TRBV6-6 to TRBJ1-1, with D possibly TRBD1 on 5 matching bases. The CDR3 is 14 residues long. The V end lost 7 bases, the J end lost 5 bases, and 17 bases lay between the germline ends. Germline V CDR1 and CDR2: MNHNY, SVGAGI (reference sequence). CDR3 residues: CASTRGGFLTEAFF. CDR3 nucleotide sequence: TGTGCCAGCACCCGGGGGGGGTTTCTTACTGAAGCTTTCTTT.

This clonotype was seen only once. The V call is TRBV2, the J call TRBJ1-2; 10 positions match TRBD1. Germline V CDR1 and CDR2: SNHLY, FYNNEI. The CDR3 extends over 13 amino acids. Germline trimming cut 6 bases from V and 8 bases from J; bases unmatched to any gene: 6. CDR3 coding DNA: TGTGCCAGCAGCGGGACAGGGGTTGAGGGCTACACCTTC. Translated, it gives CASSGTGVEGYTF.

This clonotype was observed a single time. The chain recombines TRBV5-1 with TRBJ1-2; 7 nucleotides align to TRBD1. This CDR3 comprises 14 residues. With V trimmed by 4 bases and J by 6 bases, 9 bases remained unmatched. The germline CDR1 and CDR2 sequences are SGHRS and YFSETQ. The CDR3 DNA follows: TGCGCCAGCAGCCCGGATGACAGGGTCAATGGCTACACCTTC. Translating it yields CASSPDDRVNGYTF.

This clonotype was seen more than once but under ten times. The chain uses TRBV5-1 and TRBJ2-4; D not certain. CDR1 and CDR2 (germline): SGHRS, YFSETQ. Deletions cut 4 bases from V and 0 bases from J, with 23 bases between. The CDR3 loop spans 19 amino acids. This CDR3 reads CASSIGPRGEALAKNIQYF. The CDR3 region has the DNA TGCGCCAGCAGCATCGGACCTCGCGGAGAGGCACTAGCCAAAAACATTCAGTACTTC. The entire variable domain, with the rest obtained from reference TRBV5-1 and TRBJ2-4, is as follows: KAGVTQTPRYLIKTRGQQVTLSCSPISGHRSVSWYQQTPGQGLQFLFEYFSETQRNKGNFPGRFSGRQFSNSRSEMNVSTLELGDSALYLCASSIGPRGEALAKNIQYFGAGTRLSVL.

In its sample, this clonotype was seen a few times. This rearrangement joins TRBV10-3 to TRBJ1-5, with a tentative D call TRBD1 (5 bases). The V and J ends lost 7 bases and 3 bases respectively, with 13 bases between them. From germline, CDR1 is ENHRY and CDR2 SYGVKD. The CDR3 totals 14 residues. As DNA, the CDR3 is TGTGCCATCAAAGCAGGGATGGACAATCAGCCCCAGCATTTT. It specifies CAIKAGMDNQPQHF.

This clonotype appeared a few times. This chain links TRBV29-1 with TRBJ2-7; D gene ambiguous. CDR1 and CDR2 from the germline V gene are SQVTM and ANQGSEA. The CDR3 runs to 11 residues. V was shortened by 3 bases and J by 9 bases, with 12 bases between the two germline ends. The CDR3 sequence: CSVESSQWQYF. The CDR3 nucleotides read TGCAGCGTTGAGTCCAGTCAATGGCAGTACTTC.

The table lists this clonotype with a few counts. The V call is TRBV6-1, the J call TRBJ1-1; possible D gene TRBD1, 5 bases. Germline assignment: CDR1 MNHNS and CDR2 SASEGT. Trimming pared 3 bases from V and 3 bases from J, leaving 5 bases between. This CDR3 has 12 residues. Here the CDR3 DNA reads TGTGCCAGCAGTGACAGGGACACTGAAGCTTTCTTT. This encodes CASSDRDTEAFF.

This clonotype was observed many times. The junction departs from the called germline gene at one end, perhaps through a read error. This chain uses TRBV5-1 with TRBJ2-1, with unresolved D. This CDR3 is built from 13 residues. Germline V gene lookup returns CDR1 SGHRS and CDR2 YFSETQ. CDR3 DNA: TGTGCCAGCAGCTTAGTGGGAAACAATGAGCAGTTCTTC. Its protein is CASSLVGNNEQFF.

This clonotype was observed a handful of times. The rearrangement joins TRBV20-1 to TRBJ2-7; TRBD2 might be the D (6 bases). This CDR3 region has 14 residues. CDR1 and CDR2 from the germline V gene are DFQATT and SNEGSKA (reference sequence). V gave up 8 bases and J gave up 6 bases, with 23 bases separating them. CDR3 in DNA: TGCAGTAGCGGAGGGCCCAGTAGGGTAGGCGAGCAGTACTTC. Translation gives CSSGGPSRVGEQYF.

This clonotype was detected only a few times. The CDR3 loop reads CATSRDWGRSYEQYF. The CDR3 region has the DNA TGTGCCACCAGCAGAGACTGGGGCAGGAGCTACGAGCAGTACTTC. The V gene is TRBV15, the J gene TRBJ2-7; D possibly corresponds to TRBD1 (5 bases). Trimming stripped 0 bases from V and 3 bases from J, with 12 bases between. The CDR3 is 15 amino acids. CDR1 and CDR2 (germline): LNHNV, YYDKDF (reference sequence).